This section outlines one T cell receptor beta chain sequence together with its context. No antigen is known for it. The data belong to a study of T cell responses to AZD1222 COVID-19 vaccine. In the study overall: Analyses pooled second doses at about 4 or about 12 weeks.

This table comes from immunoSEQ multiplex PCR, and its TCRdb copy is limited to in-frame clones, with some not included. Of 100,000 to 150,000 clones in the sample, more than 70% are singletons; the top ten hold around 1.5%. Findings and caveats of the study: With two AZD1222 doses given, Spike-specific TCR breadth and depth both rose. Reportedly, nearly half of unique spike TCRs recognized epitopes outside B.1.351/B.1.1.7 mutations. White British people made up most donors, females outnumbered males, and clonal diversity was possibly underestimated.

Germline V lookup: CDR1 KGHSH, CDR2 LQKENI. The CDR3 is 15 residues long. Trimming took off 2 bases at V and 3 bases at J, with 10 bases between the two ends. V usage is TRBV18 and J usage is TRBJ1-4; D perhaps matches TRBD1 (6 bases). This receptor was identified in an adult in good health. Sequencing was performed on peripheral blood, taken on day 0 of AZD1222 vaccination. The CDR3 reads CASSPWAGANEKLFF. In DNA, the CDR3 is TGTGCCAGCTCACCATGGGCAGGGGCTAATGAAAAACTGTTTTTT.